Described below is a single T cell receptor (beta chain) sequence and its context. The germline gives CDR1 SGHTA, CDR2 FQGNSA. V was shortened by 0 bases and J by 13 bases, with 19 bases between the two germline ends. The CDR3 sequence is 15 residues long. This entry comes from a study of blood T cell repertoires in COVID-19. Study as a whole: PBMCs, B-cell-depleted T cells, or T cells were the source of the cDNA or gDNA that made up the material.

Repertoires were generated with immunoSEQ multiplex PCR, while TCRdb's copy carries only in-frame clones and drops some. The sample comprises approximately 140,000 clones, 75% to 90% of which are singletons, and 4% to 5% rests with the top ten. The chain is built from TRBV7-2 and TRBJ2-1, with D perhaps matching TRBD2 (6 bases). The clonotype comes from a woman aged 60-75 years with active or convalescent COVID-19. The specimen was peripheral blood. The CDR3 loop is CASSLAAGPRSPQFF. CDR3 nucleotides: TGTGCCAGCAGCTTAGCGGCGGGACCAAGGTCCCCACAGTTCTTC.